This entry lists 10 T cell receptor beta chains sequenced from one sample in a study of beta chain features in type 1 diabetes. The isolated RNA, all of it, was reverse transcribed, so expressed TCRB transcripts were what got sequenced. The table came from immunoSEQ multiplex PCR; TCRdb's copy has only in-frame clones and leaves some out. The data contain roughly 400,000 clones, about 10% of them singletons. These TCRs are of unknown antigen specificity. Whole-study findings and limits: All four CD4+ subsets from Type 1 diabetes patients carried moderately but significantly shorter TCRB CDR3s.

What was sequenced was central memory CD4+ T cells from blood. These receptors originate from a young man with type 1 diabetes.

The J gene is TRBJ2-5, the V gene TRBV2, with 9 bases that match TRBD1. This CDR3 comprises 13 residues. Per germline, CDR1 SNHLY and CDR2 FYNNEI. V dropped 6 bases and J dropped 5; count of bases not matched to a gene: 4. The CDR3 protein is CASRQGTGETQYF. CDR3 sequence (DNA): TGTGCCAGCAGACAAGGGACAGGGGAGACCCAGTACTTC.

This clone has more than one count but fewer than ten. The chain links TRBV18 to TRBJ2-7; 10 nucleotides match TRBD1. Per germline, CDR1 KGHSH and CDR2 LQKENI. There are 14 residues in the CDR3. The V segment lost 6 bases and the J segment 6 bases; nucleotides outside the gene matches: 8. The CDR3 region has the DNA TGTGCCAGCTCCCCCGGGACAGGGGAGGGCGAGCAGTACTTC. It yields the protein CASSPGTGEGEQYF.

The chain is built from TRBV6-5 and TRBJ2-1; D gene uncertain. Trimming took off 8 bases at V and 5 bases at J, with 13 bases between the two ends. The CDR3 contains 13 residues. Germline V gene data show CDR1 as MNHEY and CDR2 as SVGAGI. The CDR3 region is CASVDWGDNEQFF. The CDR3 bases are TGTGCCAGCGTCGACTGGGGTGACAATGAGCAGTTCTTC.

This clone was picked up a small number of times. The V and J genes are TRBV29-1 and TRBJ1-2, with a weak D call TRBD1 (5 bases). The germline V gene has CDR1 SQVTM and CDR2 ANQGSEA. CDR3 length: 16 amino acids. V was cut by 4 bases and J by 5 bases, with 23 bases left in between. In DNA, the CDR3 is TGCAGCGTTGGGGGAGGTCACGCGGGGCAAAGATATGGCTACACCTTC. Translated, it gives CSVGGGHAGQRYGYTF.

DNA of the CDR3: TGTGCCACCAGCAGGGGAATCAATGAAAAACTGTTTTTT. Residues: CATSRGINEKLFF. The chain is built from TRBV15 and TRBJ1-4; D call uncertain. Trimming took 3 bases from V and 5 from J, leaving 7 bases between them. The V gene's germline CDR1 is LNHNV and CDR2 YYDKDF (reference sequence). The CDR3 extends over 13 amino acids.

This clone was observed a few times. The chain has TRBV7-9 and TRBJ2-7; TRBD1 matches at 7 bases. CDR3 length: 13 amino acids. The germline V gene encodes CDR1 SEHNR and CDR2 FQNEAQ (reference sequence). Unmatched junction bases numbered 4, after V lost 5 bases and J lost 3 bases. DNA for the CDR3: TGTGCCAGCAGCAGGGACAGTCTCTACGAGCAGTACTTC. Translation gives CASSRDSLYEQYF. The full variable domain, completed using reference TRBV7-9 and TRBJ2-7, is DTGVSQNPRHKITKRGQNVTFRCDPISEHNRLYWYRQTLGQGPEFLTYFQNEAQLEKSRLLSDRFSAERPKGSFSTLEIQRTEQGDSAMYLCASSRDSLYEQYFGPGTRLTVT.

This clone was recorded at least ten times. V usage is TRBV19 and J usage is TRBJ2-5; 7 bases fit TRBD1. V was pared by 2 bases and J by 7 bases, with 7 bases of the junction left unmatched. CDR3 length equals 14 residues. Germline CDR1 reads LNHDA; CDR2 reads SQIVND (reference sequence). The CDR3 spells CASSISDRVGTQYF. CDR3 nucleotide sequence: TGTGCCAGTAGTATATCAGACAGGGTCGGGACCCAGTACTTC.

The CDR3 DNA sequence: TGTGCCAGCAGCGCGCAGGGCCGGGGCGAGCAGTACTTC. The encoded protein is CASSAQGRGEQYF. The rearrangement uses TRBV7-2 and TRBJ2-5, with D possibly being TRBD1 or TRBD2 (5 bases each). The J call may be faulty, since TRBJ2-7 better matches the DNA end. The germline gives CDR1 SGHTA, CDR2 FQGNSA. This CDR3 comprises 13 residues.

This clone was detected many times. The J gene is TRBJ2-6, the V gene TRBV4-3; D is unclear. Trimming removed 0 bases at V and 2 bases at J, with 5 bases between. Germline CDR1 LGHNA, CDR2 YSLEER. This CDR3 comprises 15 residues. CDR3 residues: CASSQDQTGANVLTF. CDR3 DNA: TGCGCCAGCAGCCAAGATCAAACTGGGGCCAACGTCCTGACTTTC.

This clone occurred many times. V is TRBV5-1 and J is TRBJ2-1; maybe TRBD2 (6 bases). The V and J ends lost 0 bases and 2 bases respectively, with 12 bases between them. The CDR3 runs 16 residues. The germline V gene has CDR1 SGHRS and CDR2 YFSETQ. CDR3 in amino acids: CASSLGEAGPYNEQFF. CDR3 nucleotides: TGCGCCAGCAGCTTGGGTGAGGCGGGACCCTACAATGAGCAGTTCTTC.